The rows below give T cell receptor beta chains drawn from one sample of a study of early T cells in non-severe SARS-CoV-2 infection. One entry per CDR3 protein, called by TCRdb with MiXCR from the 5' RACE reads. The sample lists roughly 80,000 distinct CDR3 sequences, 6% to 7% occurring once. Sequenced input: whole blood. The receptors shown here come from an adult who was a healthcare worker with PCR-confirmed SARS-CoV-2 infection or an uninfected control (not recorded which). Both conserved end residues are trimmed from each CDR3.

v_call cdr3_aa
TRBV29-1 SVDSGSNLGELF
TRBV7-9 ASSLGSGFHGELF
TRBV9 ASSPSGVNEQF
TRBV7-9 ASSSRLAGDTGELF
TRBV10-1 ASSASGDQGYT
TRBV12-3/TRBV12-4 ASSLDGRSNQPQH
TRBV13 ASSLVLGQGGSEAF
TRBV19 ATSLGLGYT
TRBV4-3 ASSQDGGLPTEAF
TRBV6-2/TRBV6-3 ASSYSVGQGNEQY
TRBV29-1 SVEDPGTFYGYT
TRBV10-3 AISERMAGNQPQH
TRBV5-4 ASSPGGDRKETQY
TRBV9 ASSVAPGHNTGELF
TRBV18 ASSPRDRVAGDTQY
TRBV5-1 ASSSQFTKGTDTQY
TRBV6-6 ASSDILGGEAF
TRBV18 ASSPLGRDYNEQF
TRBV7-2 ASSLDRGLGTGELF
TRBV7-2 ASSSWGQSSYNSPLH
TRBV6-2/TRBV6-3 ASRSQGMNTEAF
TRBV6-2/TRBV6-3 ASSFEITYEQY
TRBV6-5 ASRPGQGQGKLF